A selection of T cell receptor beta chains follows, all from one sample in a study of blood T cell repertoires in COVID-19. This table comes from immunoSEQ multiplex PCR, and its TCRdb copy is limited to in-frame clones, with some not included. The table includes around 100,000 clones, under 85% detected once. The specimen sequenced was peripheral blood. Source of these receptors: a human donor in a cohort sampled during active COVID-19. CDR3s leave out the opening cysteine and the closing phenylalanine or tryptophan. Each record gives: J gene, V gene, CDR3 protein.

J gene: TRBJ2-3
V gene: TRBV29-1
CDR3 protein: TGTVSDTQY

J gene: TRBJ1-2
V gene: TRBV5-1
CDR3 protein: ASGGGTGAYGYT

J gene: TRBJ1-1
V gene: TRBV5-1
CDR3 protein: ASSLGGVGTEAF

J gene: TRBJ2-5
V gene: TRBV18
CDR3 protein: ASSYGQRETQY

J gene: TRBJ2-1
V gene: TRBV5-1
CDR3 protein: ASSSGAGYNEQF

J gene: TRBJ2-7
V gene: TRBV10-1
CDR3 protein: ASSESGGRALAQY

J gene: TRBJ2-6
V gene: TRBV9
CDR3 protein: ASSAAEDRVGANVLT

J gene: TRBJ2-7
V gene: TRBV5-1
CDR3 protein: ASSLTTGIYEQY

J gene: TRBJ1-2
V gene: TRBV24-1
CDR3 protein: ATRGTTAGYT

J gene: TRBJ2-5
V gene: TRBV23-1
CDR3 protein: ASSLSGRGTQY

J gene: TRBJ1-6
V gene: TRBV10-3
CDR3 protein: AISESREALH

J gene: TRBJ2-3
V gene: TRBV15
CDR3 protein: ATSRDRGLVGIGTDTQY

J gene: TRBJ2-3
V gene: TRBV12-3/TRBV12-4
CDR3 protein: ASSWTVTDTQY

J gene: TRBJ2-7
V gene: TRBV10-3
CDR3 protein: AISDNNSYEQY

J gene: TRBJ1-5
V gene: TRBV6-6
CDR3 protein: ASSQTGSNQPQH

J gene: TRBJ1-3
V gene: TRBV13
CDR3 protein: ASSLRKAGTRSGNTIY

J gene: TRBJ1-1
V gene: TRBV19
CDR3 protein: ASSLGQGYEAF

J gene: TRBJ2-6
V gene: TRBV6-5
CDR3 protein: ASSKQGSGANVLT

J gene: TRBJ1-1
V gene: TRBV6-5
CDR3 protein: ASSYSHRGGGTEAF

J gene: TRBJ2-2
V gene: TRBV2
CDR3 protein: ASSYDRDRGPSGELF

J gene: TRBJ1-6
V gene: TRBV7-9
CDR3 protein: ASRYTGNNSPLH

J gene: TRBJ2-3
V gene: TRBV5-1
CDR3 protein: ASFPGQMTDTQY

J gene: TRBJ1-6
V gene: TRBV18
CDR3 protein: ASSPQGDNSPLH

J gene: TRBJ1-4
V gene: TRBV19
CDR3 protein: ASSPQGGEKLF

J gene: TRBJ1-5
V gene: TRBV4-2
CDR3 protein: ASSLSLLGTISNQPQH

J gene: TRBJ1-4
V gene: TRBV18
CDR3 protein: ASSPQGVANEKLF

J gene: TRBJ2-1
V gene: TRBV7-9
CDR3 protein: ASSLPITGEQF

J gene: TRBJ2-3
V gene: TRBV5-1
CDR3 protein: ASSLGGVGDTQY

J gene: TRBJ2-1
V gene: TRBV3-1/TRBV3-2
CDR3 protein: ASSQRASGQYNEQF

J gene: TRBJ1-6
V gene: TRBV27
CDR3 protein: ASRKALSADNSPLH

J gene: TRBJ2-2
V gene: TRBV6-1
CDR3 protein: ASSALAGGSNTGELF

J gene: TRBJ2-5
V gene: TRBV11-3
CDR3 protein: ASSLAGGGETQY

J gene: TRBJ2-1
V gene: TRBV27
CDR3 protein: ASSPETSGRGNEQF

J gene: TRBJ1-2
V gene: TRBV18
CDR3 protein: ASSPRDRPYGYT

J gene: TRBJ1-1
V gene: TRBV7-9
CDR3 protein: ASSQQTANTEAF

J gene: TRBJ1-3
V gene: TRBV19
CDR3 protein: ASSSEGASGNTIY